These T cell receptor beta chains were read from a single sample in a study of vaccination and CD4 T cells after COVID-19. Which antigens these TCRs recognize remains unknown. TCRdb used MiXCR to reprocess the PCR reads, holding one entry per CDR3 protein. The top ten clones hold about 10% of a sample with fewer than 20,000 distinct CDR3 sequences, approximately 63% of them seen once. The sequenced sample was CD4+ T cells from blood, cultured in vitro. These receptors were obtained from a human donor who had recovered from COVID-19. The conserved cysteine and the conserved F or W are not part of the CDR3 here. Clone size is given for some rows only: seen once, a few or many times, or a class if the clone is expanded.

>TRBV20-1|few|TRBJ1-5
SASMLQKPQH
>TRBV6-1|.|TRBJ2-7
ASIPGQVTYEQY
>TRBV6-5|.|TRBJ2-5
ASSYSSTNREAQY
>TRBV27|.|TRBJ2-7
ASRGGLGTSPYEQY
>TRBV6-2/TRBV6-3|.|TRBJ2-1
ASSDIYSRNNEQF
>TRBV5-1|.|TRBJ1-1
ASSSGTEGAEAF
>TRBV4-1|.|TRBJ2-5
ASSQVNAGETQY
>TRBV2|.|TRBJ1-5
ASLQGGDQPQH
>TRBV5-1|.|TRBJ1-1
ASSFRGHNTEAF
>TRBV7-2|.|TRBJ2-1
ASSLRLAGVWGEQF
>TRBV7-2|.|TRBJ2-4
ASSLSQGPTYIQY
>TRBV12-3/TRBV12-4|.|TRBJ1-2
ASSPESGGYGYT
>TRBV7-2|.|TRBJ2-2
ASSLAGLNTGELF
>TRBV7-2|once|TRBJ2-1
ASSPTSGTGEQF
>TRBV11-2|.|TRBJ2-7
ASSPRLAGAGEQY
>TRBV14|once|TRBJ1-1
ASSQSRQTEAF
>TRBV5-4|.|TRBJ2-3
ASSLISSGGGGSIDTQY
>TRBV20-1|.|TRBJ2-5
SARDSRIATTGSETQY
>TRBV28|.|TRBJ2-3
ASSHQRVVPSTDTQY
>TRBV7-7|.|TRBJ2-2
ASSLSVTGGIFTAGELF
>TRBV4-1|.|TRBJ1-2
ASSQEGTHGLHGYT
>TRBV4-3|.|TRBJ1-2
ASSQDLQGANYGYT
>TRBV27|few|TRBJ2-2
ASSTRIWGELF
>TRBV7-3|.|TRBJ1-5
ASSLGIDQPQH
>TRBV28|.|TRBJ1-3
ASTPPHINSGNTIY
>TRBV24-1|few|TRBJ2-7
ATSDFGSGRAEDYEQY
>TRBV19|few|TRBJ1-5
ASSIQGAGQPQH
>TRBV7-9|.|TRBJ1-1
ASSVHREVSTEAF
>TRBV3-1|.|TRBJ1-1
ASSQTGGGGTEAF
>TRBV20-1|.|TRBJ1-5
SASRGRGSGNQPQH
>TRBV28|.|TRBJ2-1
ASSLRATINEQF
>TRBV7-2|.|TRBJ1-5
ASSLRMGQPQH
>TRBV12-3/TRBV12-4|.|TRBJ1-2
ASRTGGDYGYT
>TRBV29-1|.|TRBJ2-3
SVEAASTDTQY
>TRBV7-9|.|TRBJ2-3
ASQRAGAGDTQY
>TRBV7-9|medium-sized|TRBJ1-5
ASSYRGPGQPQH
>TRBV7-9|.|TRBJ1-1
ASSLMPDTEAF
>TRBV20-1|.|TRBJ2-4
SARGLRGNIQY
>TRBV30|.|TRBJ2-7
AWRRRWSYEQY
>TRBV27|.|TRBJ2-5
ASSWGLAGTQY
>TRBV7-8|few|TRBJ1-5
ASSLRDSNQPQH
>TRBV20-1|.|TRBJ2-3
SAREGAASGREDTQY
>TRBV7-8|once|TRBJ1-1
ASSFLGANTEAF
>TRBV10-3|.|TRBJ2-5
AIRGEGRGETQY
>TRBV24-1|.|TRBJ2-3
ATSDKGLQEY
>TRBV12-3/TRBV12-4|.|TRBJ1-4
ASSSQGEKLF
>TRBV2|.|TRBJ2-1
ASTRLGGYNEQF
>TRBV19|.|TRBJ1-5
ASSMGWGEQPQH
>TRBV7-2|once|TRBJ1-2
ASSSSDRSGYT
>TRBV6-1|few|TRBJ1-1
ASTRSRVDTEAF
>TRBV9|.|TRBJ1-2
ASSVGLNYGYT
>TRBV18|once|TRBJ2-5
ASSPSAQETQY
>TRBV18|.|TRBJ2-1
ASSPTSGRASEQF
>TRBV5-1|once|TRBJ2-3
ASSWGGALTDTQY
>TRBV7-2|.|TRBJ2-3
ASSFLTHTDTQY
>TRBV30|.|TRBJ1-2
ASLPGGYGYT
>TRBV20-1|.|TRBJ2-7
SARGQKANEQY
>TRBV28|.|TRBJ2-5
ASAPDTHGGETQY
>TRBV6-4|.|TRBJ2-2
ASSPQYTGELF